A selection of T cell receptor beta chains follows, all from one sample in a study of blood T cells in healthy people across ages. TCRdb reprocessed the 5' RACE reads via MiXCR and lists one record per CDR3 protein. The sample lists about 1.8 million distinct CDR3 sequences; about 50% were seen once. The material sequenced was blood. These receptors were collected from a woman in her 40s in good health. CDR3s include the opening cysteine and the closing phenylalanine or tryptophan. A D gene is named only where the DNA matches it firmly. Clone size, where shown, is once, few, many, or a class for clones that have expanded.

j_call d_call v_call clone_size cdr3_nt cdr3_aa
TRBJ2-3 . TRBV2 . TGTGCCAGCACCGCAACCTGGGGGGACAGCCTCACAGATACGCAGTATTTT CASTATWGDSLTDTQYF
TRBJ2-7 . TRBV28 . TGTGCCAGCAGATCGCGCTTCGAGCAGTACTTC CASRSRFEQYF
TRBJ2-2 TRBD1 TRBV4-1 . TGCGCCAGATTAGACAGGGGGCGGTCCGGGGAGCTGTTTTTT CARLDRGRSGELFF
TRBJ1-4 . TRBV20-1 . TGCAGTGCCAATAAGGATTCCAGAAATGAAAATCTGTTTTTT CSANKDSRNENLFF
TRBJ1-2 . TRBV25-1 few TGTGCCAGCAGTGAAAGGCAGGCCTATGGCTACACCTTC CASSERQAYGYTF
TRBJ2-7 TRBD1 TRBV4-1 . TGCGCCAGCAGCCAACCACAGGGGGGACCCTACGAGCAGTACTTC CASSQPQGGPYEQYF
TRBJ1-4 . TRBV11-2 . TGTGCCAGCAGCTTAGATTCGGGGGCTGGTGAAAAACTGTTTTTT CASSLDSGAGEKLFF
TRBJ2-4 TRBD2 TRBV3-1 . TGTGCCAGCAGCCAAGGAAGGACTAGCGGGGGGAGTTTAGCCAAAAACATTCAGTACTTC CASSQGRTSGGSLAKNIQYF
TRBJ2-5 TRBD2 TRBV4-1 . TGCGCCAGCAGCCAAGACCTTCTGTCCAAGCGGGGGGGCCCAGCCGTGAAGACCCAGTACTTC CASSQDLLSKRGGPAVKTQYF
TRBJ1-2 . TRBV20-1 . TGCAGTGCTAGAGTTGTTATGGGCTACACCTTC CSARVVMGYTF
TRBJ1-2 TRBD1 TRBV6-2/TRBV6-3 . TGTGCCAGCAGTTTCGACAGGGTCAGTGGCTACACCTTC CASSFDRVSGYTF
TRBJ2-3 . TRBV4-2 . TGTACCAGCAGCCAAGAGTGGAGCGGGCATACGCAGTATTTT CTSSQEWSGHTQYF
TRBJ2-3 . TRBV27 few TGTGCCAGCAGTTTATCGAATGATCTCACTGGTACAGATACGCAGTATTTT CASSLSNDLTGTDTQYF
TRBJ2-7 . TRBV4-3 once TGCGCCAGCAGCCAAATAGCCCCGGGGTACAATGAGCAGTACTTC CASSQIAPGYNEQYF
TRBJ2-7 . TRBV4-3 . TGCGCCAGCAGCCAAGTGGTAACAGGGCTCTTCGAGCAGTACTTC CASSQVVTGLFEQYF
TRBJ2-6 . TRBV18 . TGTGCCAGCTCACCTGAAATCTCTGGGGCCAACGCCCTGACTTTC CASSPEISGANALTF
TRBJ2-7 TRBD2 TRBV27 . TGTGCCAGCAGCCTCAATAGCGGGGGTCCGATCTACGAGCAGTACTTC CASSLNSGGPIYEQYF
TRBJ2-3 . TRBV9 once TGTGCCAGCAGCGGAGGGAATCAGAATACGCAGTATTTT CASSGGNQNTQYF
TRBJ2-3 TRBD2 TRBV7-2 few TGTGCCAGCAGCTCAGCGGGGGCCCACACAGATACGCAGTATTTT CASSSAGAHTDTQYF
TRBJ1-2 TRBD1 TRBV28 . TGTGCCAGCAGTGAGCCCGGGACAGGGAATTTCGGCTACACCTTC CASSEPGTGNFGYTF
TRBJ2-4 TRBD2 TRBV7-8 . TGTGCCAGCAGCTCCAAAAGACTAGCGGGGGGTAAAAACATTCAGTACTTC CASSSKRLAGGKNIQYF
TRBJ2-7 . TRBV7-2 few TGTGCCAGCAGCTCCCTAACAGGGATGGTTTACGAGCAGTACTTC CASSSLTGMVYEQYF
TRBJ2-7 TRBD2 TRBV28 . TGTGCCAGCAGTCCGGGACTAGTTTTCTACGAGCAGTACTTC CASSPGLVFYEQYF
TRBJ1-2 . TRBV28 . TGTGCCGGCAGCTCAGCCTATGGCTACACCTTC CAGSSAYGYTF
TRBJ2-6 TRBD1 TRBV6-2/TRBV6-3 . TGTGCCAGCAGTTACTCAGACAGGGCTGGGGCCAACGTCCTGACTTTC CASSYSDRAGANVLTF
TRBJ1-2 TRBD1 TRBV6-5 . TGTGCCAGCAGTGACGGAGGGGGCTTAGGCTACACCTTC CASSDGGGLGYTF
TRBJ2-7 . TRBV11-2 . TGTGCCAGCAGCTTGGGGCAGGGGTTCAACGAGCAGTACTTC CASSLGQGFNEQYF
TRBJ2-3 . TRBV24-1 few TGTGCCACCAGTGAAGGGGATTTAATTCCAGATACGCAGTATTTT CATSEGDLIPDTQYF
TRBJ1-2 . TRBV6-5 . TGTGCCAGCAGTTACAGGAGGCTCCTGCGTGGCTACACCTTC CASSYRRLLRGYTF
TRBJ2-3 . TRBV9 . TGTGCCAGCAGACCTACACTCCCCACAGATACGCAGTATTTT CASRPTLPTDTQYF
TRBJ2-7 . TRBV7-2 many TGTGCCAGCAGCTCAGGGGATAGCTTCGAGCAGTACTTC CASSSGDSFEQYF
TRBJ2-6 . TRBV9 . TGTGCCAGCAGCGCCCACAGGGCTGGGGCCAACGTCCTGACTTTC CASSAHRAGANVLTF
TRBJ1-2 . TRBV4-2 . TGTGCCAGCAGCCAGAGTCAGCAGGATACCTATGGCTACACCTTC CASSQSQQDTYGYTF
TRBJ1-2 . TRBV3-1 . TGTGCCAGCAGCCAAGGGGTTTGGGTCGAAGGCTACACCTTC CASSQGVWVEGYTF
TRBJ2-6 . TRBV6-2/TRBV6-3 . TGTGCCACCAGTGTGGGGGGGCGGTCTGGGGCCAACGTCCTGACTTTC CATSVGGRSGANVLTF
TRBJ2-5 TRBD2 TRBV20-1 . TGCAGTGCTTCATGGACTAGCGGGGGGGCATGGGAGACCCAGTACTTC CSASWTSGGAWETQYF
TRBJ2-7 TRBD1 TRBV29-1 many TGCAGCGTGGAAGGGACAGGGGGCTCCTACGAGCAGTACTTC CSVEGTGGSYEQYF
TRBJ2-5 . TRBV9 . TGTGCCAGCAGCGTAGACATCAAAGAGACCCAGTACTTC CASSVDIKETQYF
TRBJ2-4 . TRBV7-9 once TGTGCCAGCAGGCCGTTTTCTGGAGGGGGGCGGGACATTCAGTACTTC CASRPFSGGGRDIQYF
TRBJ2-7 . TRBV28 few TGTGCCAGCAGTTTAGCAGTCAGGACCTACGAGCAGTACTTC CASSLAVRTYEQYF
TRBJ1-2 . TRBV7-2 once TGTGCCAGCAGACCAAAGGCAGGGGACTATGGCTACACCTTC CASRPKAGDYGYTF
TRBJ2-5 . TRBV14 few TGTGCCAGCAGCCAGGACAGCCTACTAGTTCCCCGAGAGACCCAGTACTTC CASSQDSLLVPRETQYF
TRBJ2-3 . TRBV6-5 . TGTGCCAGCAGTTACTCGATCTTGGGGGCTGGCACAGATACGCAGTATTTT CASSYSILGAGTDTQYF
TRBJ2-3 TRBD1 TRBV10-3 few TGTGCCATCAGGGGACAGGTCTCCACAGATACGCAGTATTTT CAIRGQVSTDTQYF
TRBJ2-1 . TRBV6-2/TRBV6-3 . TGTGCCAGCAGTTACTCGATACAGCTCAATGAGCAGTTCTTC CASSYSIQLNEQFF